Presented here are 10 T cell receptor beta chains from one specimen sequenced in a study of CD8+CD57+ T cells in acquired aplastic anemia. Genomic DNA acted as the template from which TCR beta VDJ combination and CDR3 sequence profiling were carried out. TCRdb fed the reads into MiXCR, producing one record per CDR3 protein. This table holds approximately 180,000 distinct CDR3 sequences, roughly half found once. The authors sequenced patients whose flow cytometry had shown CD8+CD57+ cell expansion. The specimen sequenced was sorted CD4+, CD8+, or CD8+CD57+ T cells (not recorded which) from PBMCs. The receptors derive from a human donor with aplastic anemia.

This clonotype was seen only a few times. It may be a read error: a sequence one base away is much more abundant. The chain couples TRBV11-1 to TRBJ2-3; 7 bases match TRBD1. Germline lookup yields CDR1 SGHAT and CDR2 FQDESV (reference sequence). This CDR3 spans 15 amino acids. The CDR3 DNA sequence: TGTGCCAACAGCACGTCCAGACAGGGAACAGATACGCAGTATTTT. Protein: CANSTSRQGTDTQYF. The variable domain in full, completed from reference TRBV11-1 and TRBJ2-3, reads EAEVAQSPRYKITEKSQAVAFWCDPISGHATLYWYRQILGQGPELLVQFQDESVVDDSQLPKDRFSAERLKGVDSTLKIQPAELGDSAMYLCANSTSRQGTDTQYFGPGTRLTVL.

This clonotype was observed a few times. This chain connects TRBV11-1 to TRBJ2-3; 11 nucleotides match TRBD2. Germline CDR1 SGHAT, CDR2 FQDESV (reference sequence). V shed 5 bases and J 0 bases; nucleotides not matched to a gene: 4. The CDR3 totals 16 residues. Written as DNA, the CDR3 is TGTGCCAGCAGCCGGACTAGCGGGCTTAGCACAGATACGCAGTATTTT. This gives the protein CASSRTSGLSTDTQYF.

The J gene is TRBJ1-5, the V gene TRBV9; D is possibly TRBD1 (6 bases). With 3 bases removed from V and 3 bases from J, the gap between germline ends came to 13 bases. Germline loops: CDR1 SGDLS, CDR2 YYNGEE. The CDR3 runs to 15 residues. DNA of the CDR3: TGTGCCAGCAGCGCAGAACAGGGCCCCAATCAGCCCCAGCATTTT. It yields the protein CASSAEQGPNQPQHF.

A single count supports this clonotype. The chain couples TRBV24-1 to TRBJ2-1; 14 nucleotides align to TRBD2. The CDR3 runs to 15 residues. Germline V gives CDR1 KGHDR, CDR2 SFDVKD. With V trimmed by 10 bases and J by 7 bases, 8 bases remained unmatched. CDR3 sequence reads: CATKHGTSGRNEQFF. The CDR3 DNA reads as TGTGCCACTAAACACGGGACTAGCGGGAGAAATGAGCAGTTCTTC.

This clonotype appeared many times. The V and J genes are TRBV11-2 and TRBJ2-3; 7 bases fit TRBD2. Losses at the gene ends were 5 bases for V and 1 base for J; bases not matched to a gene: 6. This CDR3 spans 15 amino acids. Germline V gives CDR1 SGHAT, CDR2 FQNNGV. The CDR3 sequence: CASSEIAGGTDTQYF. CDR3 nucleotide sequence: TGTGCCAGCAGCGAAATTGCGGGGGGCACAGATACGCAGTATTTT. The full variable domain, in which reference TRBV11-2 and TRBJ2-3 provide the parts outside the CDR3, is EAGVAQSPRYKIIEKRQSVAFWCNPISGHATLYWYQQILGQGPKLLIQFQNNGVVDDSQLPKDRFSAERLKGVDSTLKIQPAKLEDSAVYLCASSEIAGGTDTQYFGPGTRLTVL.

The V gene is TRBV19, the J gene TRBJ2-3, with D possibly matching TRBD2 (5 bases). Germline loops: CDR1 LNHDA, CDR2 SQIVND (reference sequence). The CDR3 runs 14 residues. Trimming took off 9 bases at V and 3 bases at J, with 16 bases between the two ends. DNA for the CDR3: TGTGCCAGCCAGATCGGACTGGGGACAGATACGCAGTATTTT. It is translated as CASQIGLGTDTQYF.

This clonotype was picked up many times. The chain recombines TRBV3-1 with TRBJ2-7, with 7 bases aligning to TRBD2. There are 16 residues in the CDR3. With 0 bases clipped from V and 2 bases from J, the junction kept 7 bases outside the gene matches. CDR1 and CDR2 (germline): LGHDT, YNNKEL (reference sequence). The CDR3 DNA reads as TGTGCCAGCAGCCAAGATACGGCTAGCGGCCCCTACGAGCAGTACTTC. Its translation: CASSQDTASGPYEQYF.

This chain connects TRBV20-1 to TRBJ2-1; 11 bases fit TRBD2. The V and J ends lost 3 bases and 4 bases, in that order; junction bases with no gene match: 17. Looked up from germline, CDR1 is DFQATT and CDR2 is SNEGSKA (reference sequence). This CDR3 is built from 19 residues. The DNA for the CDR3 is TGCAGTGCTAGCGGGTCGGTCCCGACTAGCGGGATTGTTTACAATGAGCAGTTCTTC. Protein sequence: CSASGSVPTSGIVYNEQFF.

The chain links TRBV2 to TRBJ2-5, with D unclear. The CDR3 covers 11 residues. In germline, CDR1 is SNHLY, CDR2 FYNNEI. Trimming pared 3 bases from V and 10 bases from J, leaving 9 bases between. This CDR3 reads CASSDPDDQYF. CDR3 in DNA: TGTGCCAGCAGTGACCCAGACGACCAGTACTTC.

The V gene is TRBV24-1, the J gene TRBJ1-3; 7 nucleotides match TRBD1. In germline, CDR1 is KGHDR, CDR2 SFDVKD. This CDR3 has 16 residues. Losses at the gene ends were 3 bases for V and 2 bases for J; bases not matched to a gene: 6. The CDR3 is CATSDRQGITGNTIYF. CDR3 coding DNA: TGTGCCACCAGTGATCGACAGGGCATCACTGGAAACACCATATATTTT.